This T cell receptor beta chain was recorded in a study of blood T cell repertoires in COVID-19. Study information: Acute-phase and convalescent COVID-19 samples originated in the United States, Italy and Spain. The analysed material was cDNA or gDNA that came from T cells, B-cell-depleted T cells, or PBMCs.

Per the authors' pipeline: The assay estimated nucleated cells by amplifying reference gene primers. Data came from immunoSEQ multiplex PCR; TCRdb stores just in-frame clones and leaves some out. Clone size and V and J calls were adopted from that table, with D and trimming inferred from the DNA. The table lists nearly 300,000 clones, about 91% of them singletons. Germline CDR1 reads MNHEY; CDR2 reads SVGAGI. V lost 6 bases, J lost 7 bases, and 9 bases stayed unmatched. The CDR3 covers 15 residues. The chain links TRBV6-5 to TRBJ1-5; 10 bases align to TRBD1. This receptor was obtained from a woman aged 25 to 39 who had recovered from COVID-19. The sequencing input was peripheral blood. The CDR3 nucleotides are TGTGCCAGCAGCCCGGACAGGGGGTGGGGGCAGCCCCAGCATTTT. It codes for CASSPDRGWGQPQHF.